Presented here are 29 T cell receptor beta chains from one specimen sequenced in a study of cytomegalovirus exposure and HLA in healthy donors. In the PCR, 60 Vbeta and 13 Jbeta primers were used. Profiled with immunoSEQ multiplex PCR; TCRdb holds only in-frame clones, not every one. The repertoire holds some 81,000 clones, with 55% to 85% as singletons. Sample: PBMCs. These receptors were collected from a woman aged 40 to 50 in good health and CMV-seropositive.

The chain employs TRBV7-8 and TRBJ2-7, with 9 bases matching TRBD2. The CDR3 is 14 residues long. The V gene's germline CDR1 is SGHVS and CDR2 FQNEAQ. Trimming at V came to 5 bases and at J to 6 bases, leaving 8 bases not matched to a gene. This CDR3 reads CASSMGLAAREQYF. CDR3 DNA sequence: TGTGCCAGCAGCATGGGACTAGCCGCCCGCGAGCAGTACTTC.

V gene TRBV30 combines with J gene TRBJ2-7; maybe TRBD1 (6 bases). V was trimmed by 2 bases and J by 6 bases, leaving 17 bases between them. The germline gives CDR1 GTSNPN, CDR2 SVGIG (reference sequence). The CDR3 length is 14 residues. The CDR3 sequence: CAWSLGASTREQYF. CDR3 in DNA: TGTGCCTGGAGTTTGGGGGCGAGCACTCGCGAGCAGTACTTC.

This clone was counted a single time. J is TRBJ1-1 and V is TRBV19; D is unclear. CDR1 is LNHDA and CDR2 is SQIVND in the germline V gene (reference sequence). This CDR3 comprises 14 residues. Trimming stripped 0 bases from V and 5 bases from J, with 10 bases between. The CDR3 coding sequence is TGTGCCAGTAGTATAGATCCCGGAGGGACTGAAGCTTTCTTT. It specifies CASSIDPGGTEAFF.

The gene calls are TRBV4-3 and TRBJ1-5, with TRBD1 identical over 10 bases. This CDR3 spans 18 amino acids. The germline CDR1 and CDR2 sequences are LGHNA and YSLEER. The trim removed 4 bases at V and 2 bases at J, leaving 11 bases unmatched. The CDR3 loop reads CASSPGTGDNLGNQPQHF. The CDR3 nucleotides read TGCGCCAGCAGCCCCGGGACAGGGGATAATCTTGGCAATCAGCCCCAGCATTTT.

CDR3 coding DNA: TGCGCCAGCAGCCAGCTACCCGGGACTAGATACGAGCAGTACTTC. It specifies CASSQLPGTRYEQYF. V usage is TRBV4-1 and J usage is TRBJ2-7; 8 bases are shared with TRBD2. With V trimmed by 3 bases and J by 4 bases, 8 bases remained unmatched. CDR1 and CDR2 from the germline V gene are MGHRA and YSYEKL. There are 15 residues in the CDR3.

The chain recombines TRBV30 with TRBJ2-3; TRBD2 matches 12 bases. CDR1 is GTSNPN, CDR2 SVGIG, per germline (reference sequence). V gave up 2 bases and J gave up 2 bases; unmatched junction bases: 2. CDR3 size: 15 residues. The CDR3 sequence is CAWSRLAGATDTQYF. For the CDR3, the DNA is TGTGCCTGGAGTCGACTAGCGGGAGCCACAGATACGCAGTATTTT.

The chain employs TRBV10-3 and TRBJ1-1; TRBD1 agrees at 7 bases. The J segment lost 4 bases and the V segment lost 8 bases, leaving 19 bases of the junction unmatched. Germline V gene data show CDR1 as ENHRY and CDR2 as SYGVKD. The CDR3 spans 17 residues. CDR3 residues: CAIGGRGTDASGTEAFF. CDR3 sequence (DNA): TGTGCCATCGGGGGTCGTGGGACAGATGCGTCGGGCACTGAAGCTTTCTTT.

This chain links TRBV7-9 with TRBJ1-2, with D maybe TRBD1 (5 bases). The germline V gene has CDR1 SEHNR and CDR2 FQNEAQ (reference sequence). The CDR3 runs to 13 residues. V was pared by 5 bases and J by 5 bases, with 12 bases between. Here the CDR3 reads CASSPTTGYGYTF. CDR3 DNA: TGTGCCAGCAGCCCTACAACAGGTTATGGCTACACCTTC.

The chain combines TRBV2 with TRBJ1-4; 8 nucleotides line up with TRBD1. Germline loops: CDR1 SNHLY, CDR2 FYNNEI. The CDR3 covers 13 residues. Trimming took 5 bases from V and 8 from J; bases not matched to a gene: 4. CDR3 sequence: CASSSRQGEKLFF. The CDR3 coding sequence is TGTGCCAGCAGTTCTCGACAGGGGGAAAAACTGTTTTTT.

The rearrangement links TRBV6-5 to TRBJ2-1; tentative D call: TRBD1 (6 bases). From germline, CDR1 is MNHEY and CDR2 SVGAGI. CDR3 size: 15 residues. Trimming left V 5 bases short and J 0 bases short, with 11 bases between. CDR3 amino acids: CASSPQGSSYNEQFF. CDR3 DNA: TGTGCCAGCAGTCCCCAGGGGTCCTCCTACAATGAGCAGTTCTTC.

The genes are TRBV2 and TRBJ2-4; 11 nucleotides agree with TRBD1. There are 13 residues in the CDR3. Unmatched junction bases numbered 8, after V lost 11 bases and J lost 8 bases. Per the germline V gene, CDR1 is SNHLY and CDR2 is FYNNEI. DNA for the CDR3: TGTGCCGGACGTGGGACAGGGGGTGACATTCAGTACTTC. Its protein is CAGRGTGGDIQYF.

This clone was detected a few times. V usage is TRBV27 and J usage is TRBJ1-1, with 8 bases fitting TRBD1. The CDR3 contains 13 residues. The V and J ends lost 5 bases and 12 bases, in that order; junction bases with no gene match: 11. CDR1 is MNHEY, CDR2 SMNVEV, per germline (reference sequence). The CDR3 here is CASSETGAFLSFF. The CDR3 nucleotides are TGTGCCAGCAGTGAGACAGGGGCGTTCTTATCTTTCTTT.

The chain joins TRBV19 to TRBJ2-3; 11 bases align to TRBD1. Germline V lookup: CDR1 LNHDA, CDR2 SQIVND (reference sequence). V gave up 5 bases and J gave up 3 bases; unmatched junction bases: 4. CDR3 length: 15 residues. The CDR3 DNA sequence: TGTGCCAGTAGTTGGACAGGGGGCGCGACAGATACGCAGTATTTT. Amino acids: CASSWTGGATDTQYF.

The J gene is TRBJ1-5, the V gene TRBV28; D perhaps matches TRBD1 (6 bases). The CDR3 covers 13 residues. Germline V lookup: CDR1 MDHEN, CDR2 SYDVKM. V dropped 6 bases and J dropped 7 bases, with 13 bases sitting between them. For the CDR3, the DNA is TGTGCCAGCAGCCCTTACAGGGCGCAGCCCCAGCATTTT. Its protein is CASSPYRAQPQHF.

This clone was counted only a few times. This sequence joins TRBV19 and TRBJ2-3, with 7 bases aligning to TRBD1. Losses at the gene ends were 6 bases for V and 3 bases for J; bases not matched to a gene: 9. The CDR3 consists of 15 residues. Germline values: CDR1 LNHDA, CDR2 SQIVND (reference sequence). The CDR3 coding sequence is TGTGCCAGTAGCCCAGGGGGACAGATAACAGATACGCAGTATTTT. Translating it yields CASSPGGQITDTQYF. The full variable domain, with the rest looked up from reference TRBV19 and TRBJ2-3, is DGGITQSPKYLFRKEGQNVTLSCEQNLNHDAMYWYRQDPGQGLRLIYYSQIVNDFQKGDIAEGYSVSREKKESFPLTVTSAQKNPTAFYLCASSPGGQITDTQYFGPGTRLTVL.

CDR3 in DNA: TGCGCCAGCAGCCAGGCCGGACAGGGGGTCCAAGAGCAGTTCTTC. This encodes CASSQAGQGVQEQFF. The gene calls are TRBV5-1 and TRBJ2-1; 10 nucleotides line up with TRBD1. Germline loops: CDR1 SGHRS, CDR2 YFSETQ. V shed 4 bases and J 10 bases; nucleotides not matched to a gene: 11. The CDR3 contains 15 residues.

The sample holds a few counts of this clone. The V gene is TRBV27, the J gene TRBJ1-2, with D possibly TRBD1 on 6 matching bases. CDR3 length equals 15 residues. V was shortened by 3 bases and J by 4 bases, with 15 bases between the two germline ends. The V gene's germline CDR1 is MNHEY and CDR2 SMNVEV (reference sequence). The CDR3 sequence is CASSFGANRAYGYTF. The DNA for the CDR3 is TGTGCCAGCAGTTTTGGGGCAAACAGGGCCTATGGCTACACCTTC.

The chain recombines TRBV2 with TRBJ2-7; D is perhaps TRBD2 (6 bases). Germline V gives CDR1 SNHLY, CDR2 FYNNEI. This CDR3 has 16 residues. Trimming shortened V by 4 bases and J by 6 bases, and 22 bases separated the two germline ends. The CDR3 loop reads CASSAQERVWSVEQYF. CDR3 coding DNA: TGTGCCAGCAGTGCGCAAGAGCGGGTTTGGTCTGTCGAGCAGTACTTC.

This chain links TRBV5-1 with TRBJ1-2, with D possibly being TRBD1 (5 bases). V was trimmed by 2 bases and J by 1 base, leaving 12 bases between them. Germline V gene lookup returns CDR1 SGHRS and CDR2 YFSETQ. CDR3 size: 15 residues. CDR3 in amino acids: CASSLGGTGNYGYTF. The CDR3 coding sequence is TGCGCCAGCAGCTTAGGCGGGACGGGTAACTATGGCTACACCTTC.

The V call is TRBV30, the J call TRBJ2-1, with 8 bases that match TRBD1. This CDR3 spans 14 amino acids. Trimming cost V 7 bases and J 8 bases; bases outside gene matches: 13. CDR1 is GTSNPN and CDR2 is SVGIG in the germline V gene (reference sequence). CDR3 loop: CAFRYRGSRDEQFF. Written as DNA, the CDR3 is TGTGCCTTCCGATACAGGGGGTCTCGGGATGAGCAGTTCTTC.

This sequence joins TRBV6-1 and TRBJ2-2; weak D call: TRBD2 (5 bases). Germline V gene lookup returns CDR1 MNHNS and CDR2 SASEGT. The V end was cut by 2 bases, the J end by 5 bases, with 9 bases between. The CDR3 has 14 amino acids. CDR3 loop: CASSESGYTGELFF. CDR3 bases: TGTGCCAGCAGTGAATCGGGGTATACCGGGGAGCTGTTTTTT.

This clone was detected only a few times. The chain combines TRBV5-1 with TRBJ2-7, with 9 bases matching TRBD1. Germline V gene lookup returns CDR1 SGHRS and CDR2 YFSETQ. CDR3 length: 14 residues. Trimming removed 4 bases from V and 6 bases from J; junction bases left unmatched: 8. For the CDR3, the DNA is TGCGCCAGCAGCCCCGGACAGGGGACCGCCGAGCAGTACTTC. This sequence encodes CASSPGQGTAEQYF.

The V gene is TRBV30, the J gene TRBJ1-1; tentatively, D is TRBD1 (6 bases). Per germline, CDR1 GTSNPN and CDR2 SVGIG (reference sequence). V was cut by 2 bases and J by 4 bases, with 17 bases left in between. There are 15 residues in the CDR3. The CDR3, as DNA: TGTGCCTGGAGTACAACAGGGAGCTGGGCCACTGAAGCTTTCTTT. It yields the protein CAWSTTGSWATEAFF. Full variable domain (remainder filled in from reference TRBV30 and TRBJ1-1): SQTIHQWPATLVQPVGSPLSLECTVEGTSNPNLYWYRQAAGRGLQLLFYSVGIGQISSEVPQNLSASRPQDRQFILSSKKLLLSDSGFYLCAWSTTGSWATEAFFGQGTRLTVV.

The gene calls are TRBV7-2 and TRBJ2-7; TRBD1 is a possible D gene (5 bases). With 0 bases removed from V and 4 bases from J, the gap between germline ends came to 10 bases. This CDR3 is 14 amino acids long. Germline lookup yields CDR1 SGHTA and CDR2 FQGNSA. CDR3 protein: CASSLAPQGYEQYF. CDR3 bases: TGTGCCAGCAGCTTAGCTCCGCAGGGTTACGAGCAGTACTTC.

This chain links TRBV6-5 with TRBJ1-4; 9 bases match TRBD1. Trimming took 5 bases from V and 9 from J; bases not matched to a gene: 7. This CDR3 is 14 amino acids long. Germline loops: CDR1 MNHEY, CDR2 SVGAGI. CDR3 in DNA: TGTGCCAGCAGTGGCCGGGACAGGGACAAAAAACTGTTTTTT. This gives the protein CASSGRDRDKKLFF.

This clone was counted a few times. The rearrangement joins TRBV5-6 to TRBJ1-1, with D possibly being TRBD1 (5 bases). CDR3 length: 15 amino acids. Deletions cut 2 bases from V and 3 bases from J, with 14 bases between. The germline gives CDR1 SGHDT, CDR2 YYEEEE. CDR3: CASSLGGQGDTEAFF. The CDR3 DNA sequence: TGTGCCAGCAGCTTAGGTGGGCAGGGTGACACTGAAGCTTTCTTT.

The rearrangement links TRBV19 to TRBJ1-2; no clear D. Between the trimmed V and J ends, which lost 10 bases and 1 base, there was a span of 22 bases. The germline V gene has CDR1 LNHDA and CDR2 SQIVND (reference sequence). This CDR3 comprises 16 residues. In DNA form, the CDR3 reads TGTGCCATTCGTACCCACGGCAGGCTGAATAACTATGGCTACACCTTC. Its translation: CAIRTHGRLNNYGYTF. Supplemented by reference TRBV19 and TRBJ1-2, the full variable domain reads DGGITQSPKYLFRKEGQNVTLSCEQNLNHDAMYWYRQDPGQGLRLIYYSQIVNDFQKGDIAEGYSVSREKKESFPLTVTSAQKNPTAFYLCAIRTHGRLNNYGYTFGSGTRLTVV.

V gene TRBV5-5 combines with J gene TRBJ2-1, with D tentatively TRBD2 (6 bases). The CDR3 covers 15 residues. The germline gives CDR1 SGHKS, CDR2 YYEKEE (reference sequence). The V gene lost 0 bases and the J gene lost 3 bases, with 10 bases spanning the gap. Written as DNA, the CDR3 is TGTGCCAGCAGCTTGGAGGGGACTGTCTACAATGAGCAGTTCTTC. Protein sequence: CASSLEGTVYNEQFF.

The rearrangement uses TRBV6-5 and TRBJ2-7; 10 bases line up with TRBD1. J gave up 6 bases and V 0 bases, and 5 bases lay outside the gene matches. The CDR3 is 15 residues long. CDR1 is MNHEY and CDR2 is SVGAGI in the germline V gene. The CDR3 DNA reads as TGTGCCAGCAGTTACTCCACCGGGACAGGGGCCGAGCAGTACTTC. Translating it yields CASSYSTGTGAEQYF.